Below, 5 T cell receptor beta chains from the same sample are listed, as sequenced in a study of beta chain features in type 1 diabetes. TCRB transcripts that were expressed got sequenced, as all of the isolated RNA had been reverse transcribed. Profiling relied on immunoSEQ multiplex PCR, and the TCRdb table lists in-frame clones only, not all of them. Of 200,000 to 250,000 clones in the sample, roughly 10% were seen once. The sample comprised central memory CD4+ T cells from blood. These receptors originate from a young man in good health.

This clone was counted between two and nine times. CDR3 sequence reads: CASSLVYFEQYF. The DNA for the CDR3 is TGTGCCAGCAGCTTAGTATATTTCGAGCAGTACTTC. This chain joins TRBV11-2 and TRBJ2-7, with unresolved D. This CDR3 is 12 amino acids long. From germline, CDR1 is SGHAT and CDR2 FQNNGV. V was trimmed by 1 base and J by 6 bases, leaving 7 bases between them.

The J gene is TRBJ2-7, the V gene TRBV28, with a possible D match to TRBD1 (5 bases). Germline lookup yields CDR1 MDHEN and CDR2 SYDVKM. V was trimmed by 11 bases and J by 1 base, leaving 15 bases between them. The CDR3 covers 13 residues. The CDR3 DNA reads TGTGCCGTAGGGGCAGATAAGTCCTACGAGCAGTACTTC. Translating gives CAVGADKSYEQYF. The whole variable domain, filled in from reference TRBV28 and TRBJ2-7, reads DVKVTQSSRYLVKRTGEKVFLECVQDMDHENMFWYRQDPGLGLRLIYFSYDVKMKEKGDIPEGYSVSREKKERFSLILESASTNQTSMYLCAVGADKSYEQYFGPGTRLTVT.

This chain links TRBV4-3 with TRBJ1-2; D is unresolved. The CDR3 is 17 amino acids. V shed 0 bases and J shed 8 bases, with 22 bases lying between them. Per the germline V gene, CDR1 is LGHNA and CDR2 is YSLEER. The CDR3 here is CASSQEVPSILRQGYTF. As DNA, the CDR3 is TGCGCCAGCAGCCAAGAAGTCCCGTCAATCCTTCGTCAAGGCTACACCTTC.

The CDR3 protein is CASSLPLNTEAFF. CDR3 DNA: TGTGCCAGCAGCTTGCCCCTGAACACTGAAGCTTTCTTT. The J gene is TRBJ1-1, the V gene TRBV7-9, with D unresolved. This CDR3 comprises 13 residues. In germline, CDR1 is SEHNR, CDR2 FQNEAQ (reference sequence). The germline V and J ends were trimmed by 3 bases and 0 bases, with 5 bases remaining between them.

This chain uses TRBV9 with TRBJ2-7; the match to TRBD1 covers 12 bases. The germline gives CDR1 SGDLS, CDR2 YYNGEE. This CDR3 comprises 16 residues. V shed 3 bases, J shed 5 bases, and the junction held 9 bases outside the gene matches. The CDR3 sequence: CASSAPGTGGNHEQYF. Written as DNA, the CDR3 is TGTGCCAGCAGCGCCCCCGGGACAGGGGGCAACCACGAGCAGTACTTC. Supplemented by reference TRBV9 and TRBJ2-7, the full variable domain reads DSGVTQTPKHLITATGQRVTLRCSPRSGDLSVYWYQQSLDQGLQFLIQYYNGEERAKGNILERFSAQQFPDLHSELNLSSLELGDSALYFCASSAPGTGGNHEQYFGPGTRLTVT.